Below, 9 T cell receptor beta chains from the same sample are listed, as sequenced in a study of Ad26.COV2.S vaccination and SARS-CoV-2 variants. Treatment: roughly 20 received Ad26.COV2.S at low or high dose, single or two shots; roughly five received placebo; per-sample allocation not given. Sample collection was performed on day 63 after the first vaccine or placebo injection. Data came from immunoSEQ multiplex PCR; TCRdb stores just in-frame clones and leaves some out. The sample includes about 440,000 clones, 87% of them seen just once. The material was peripheral blood, obtained in a trial of Ad26.COV2.S vaccine versus placebo. The receptor source for this set is a person between 18 and 59 years old who received the Ad26.COV2.S COVID-19 vaccine or a placebo.

This clone has a single count. CDR3 amino acids: CASSGKILSGNTIYF. DNA for the CDR3: TGTGCCAGCAGTGGGAAGATCCTCTCTGGAAACACCATATATTTT. This chain links TRBV2 with TRBJ1-3; D remains unclear. CDR3 length equals 15 residues. The germline V gene has CDR1 SNHLY and CDR2 FYNNEI. V dropped 4 bases and J dropped 0 bases, with 10 bases sitting between them.

The genes are TRBV2 and TRBJ1-2; 7 nucleotides match TRBD1. Germline CDR1 SNHLY, CDR2 FYNNEI. Trimming removed 5 bases from V and 3 bases from J; junction bases left unmatched: 12. The CDR3 totals 16 residues. The CDR3 coding sequence is TGTGCCAGCAGTAAAAGGACAGGCCCCACAGACTATGGCTACACCTTC. As protein: CASSKRTGPTDYGYTF.

The chain employs TRBV9 and TRBJ1-4; possibly TRBD1 for D (5 bases). Germline V lookup: CDR1 SGDLS, CDR2 YYNGEE. This CDR3 comprises 15 residues. The ends were cut back, 1 base at V and 7 bases at J, with 14 bases in the middle. Here the CDR3 reads CASSVSGGGFEKLFF. For the CDR3, the DNA is TGTGCCAGCAGCGTATCCGGGGGAGGATTTGAAAAACTGTTTTTT.

This clone came up once. The chain recombines TRBV5-6 with TRBJ1-1, with 8 bases identical to TRBD1. Germline CDR1 and CDR2: SGHDT and YYEEEE. This CDR3 comprises 18 residues. V trimming: 4 bases; J trimming: 8 bases; junction bases outside the gene matches: 22. DNA for the CDR3: TGTGCCAGCAGCGATCAGCTAGATCGTTCTAGAAGGACAGGGGAAGCTTTCTTT. As protein: CASSDQLDRSRRTGEAFF.

The chain recombines TRBV29-1 with TRBJ1-1, with 7 bases that match TRBD1. The germline CDR1 and CDR2 sequences are SQVTM and ANQGSEA. The CDR3 extends over 13 amino acids. Trimming cost V 1 base and J 6 bases; bases outside gene matches: 5. The CDR3 reads CSVEGSQGAEAFF. In nucleotides, the CDR3 is TGCAGCGTTGAAGGCTCCCAGGGGGCTGAAGCTTTCTTT. The full variable domain, in which reference TRBV29-1 and TRBJ1-1 provide the parts outside the CDR3, is SAVISQKPSRDICQRGTSLTIQCQVDSQVTMMFWYRQQPGQSLTLIATANQGSEATYESGFVIDKFPISRPNLTFSTLTVSNMSPEDSSIYLCSVEGSQGAEAFFGQGTRLTVV.

V and J are TRBV29-1 and TRBJ2-3, with 10 bases aligning to TRBD2. Trimming took 6 bases from V and 1 from J; bases not matched to a gene: 4. This CDR3 spans 14 amino acids. Looked up from germline, CDR1 is SQVTM and CDR2 is ANQGSEA. Here the CDR3 DNA reads TGCAGCGTCAAAGCGGGAGGGCGCACAGATACGCAGTATTTT. The encoded protein is CSVKAGGRTDTQYF.

V gene TRBV7-8 combines with J gene TRBJ1-1, with D perhaps TRBD1 (6 bases). This CDR3 has 15 residues. Trimming shortened V by 2 bases and J by 4 bases, and 14 bases separated the two germline ends. Germline values: CDR1 SGHVS, CDR2 FQNEAQ. DNA of the CDR3: TGTGCCAGCAGCTTATTTTCGGGGGCCGGCACTGAAGCTTTCTTT. Translation gives CASSLFSGAGTEAFF.

This chain joins TRBV9 and TRBJ2-6, with TRBD2 matching over 9 bases. The germline gives CDR1 SGDLS, CDR2 YYNGEE. This CDR3 spans 17 amino acids. V shed 2 bases, J shed 0 bases, and the junction held 3 bases outside the gene matches. The CDR3 nucleotides read TGTGCCAGCAGCGTCGGCGGGAGGGCCTCTGGGGCCAACGTCCTGACTTTC. This encodes CASSVGGRASGANVLTF.

The chain carries TRBV6-6 and TRBJ2-2, with D possibly being TRBD1 or TRBD2 (5 bases each). CDR3 length: 16 amino acids. Germline CDR1 is MNHNY and CDR2 is SVGAGI (reference sequence). With 2 bases removed from V and 2 bases from J, the gap between germline ends came to 12 bases. CDR3 in amino acids: CASSYRGTINTGELFF. The DNA of the CDR3 is TGTGCCAGCAGTTACCGGGGCACTATAAACACCGGGGAGCTGTTTTTT.